This TCR beta chain was recovered during a study of blood T cell repertoires in COVID-19 (dated by TCRdb to 2020 to 2021). For the study in its entirety: The collaborator samples originated in the United States, Italy and Spain and spanned the acute and convalescent phases of COVID-19. Sample metadata almost always included a de-identified subject ID, COVID-19 status, age in years and sex. Where HLA class I and class II types were available, the types were taken from metadata supplied by the sample provider, not from assay-based typing. The samples were drawn from the first 160 participants of the ongoing ImmuneRACE study and from 1,254 subjects provided by 6 global collaborators. A freely available public database, intended as a resource for researchers studying the immune response to SARS-CoV-2, is where the repertoires were released. The material from the prospective study consisted of cDNA or gDNA derived from T cells, B-cell-depleted T cells, or PBMCs. The dataset comprised deeply sampled blood TCRbeta repertoires from subjects exposed to, actively infected with, or recovered from COVID-19. Overall study results and their limits: The quantity of clinical and demographic metadata differed by source and by participant and was supplied without curation.

Collaborating institutions collected whole blood in K2EDTA tubes following their own protocols. For TCRbeta analysis, collaborator samples were shipped as frozen whole blood, as isolated PBMCs, or as DNA extracted from either sample type. Its CDR3 holds 13 amino acids, cysteine through phenylalanine. The entry retains the CDR3 DNA only, 39 bases that are in frame from base 1. CDR1 and CDR2 (SGHVS, FNYEAQ) derive from the germline V gene. The V end loses 5 bases and the J end loses 2 bases, and a stretch of 10 bases separates them. This clone appeared once. Which antigen it targets is not known. One base away there is no much larger clone; base qualities are not given. The immunoSEQ Assay, a bias-controlled multiplex PCR, was used to amplify TCRbeta CDR3 regions from genomic DNA. Regarding the original processing steps: The number of nucleated cells in each sample was estimated by amplification of reference gene primers within the assay. To quantify the absolute abundance of each unique TCRbeta CDR3 rearrangement, sequence reads were collapsed and filtered. For each sample, productive Simpson clonality was calculated as the square root of Simpson's diversity index over productive rearrangements. TCRdb obtained this table from immuneACCESS and retained in-frame rearrangements with V and J assigned. These tables miss some clones; where compared with another copy, unresolved V genes account for less than half of the shortfall, and the remainder is unexplained. V and J calls and clone size are copied from that table; D and trimming were computed from the DNA. The sample yields over 120,000 clones; 84% were counted once. The top ten clones comprise about a tenth of the sample.

This chain joins TRBV7-6 to TRBJ2-7, with a tentative D gene TRBD1 over 5 matching bases. The specimen sequenced was peripheral blood. The TCR comes from a man aged 60 to 75 with active or convalescent COVID-19. The DNA reads TGTGCCAGCAGCCGACAGCCAGCCTACGAGCAGTACTTC. Translated, it gives CASSRQPAYEQYF.